The 29 T cell receptor beta chains reported below all come from one sample, sequenced in a study of blood T cell repertoires in COVID-19. Generated by immunoSEQ multiplex PCR, the TCRdb table keeps only in-frame clones and is missing some. Altogether 70,000 or so clones are present, 76% being singletons, with the ten largest covering about 15%. Sequenced input: peripheral blood. These receptors originate from a man aged 55 to 70 with COVID-19, enrolled during active disease.

This chain connects TRBV18 to TRBJ2-5; tentative D call: TRBD2 (6 bases). Germline CDR1 is KGHSH and CDR2 is LQKENI. Trimming took off 6 bases at V and 2 bases at J, with 10 bases between the two ends. CDR3 size: 13 residues. CDR3 amino acids: CASSLAEQETQYF. The CDR3 coding sequence is TGTGCCAGCTCCTTAGCGGAGCAAGAGACCCAGTACTTC.

The J gene is TRBJ2-3, the V gene TRBV30; TRBD2 matches 8 bases. The germline V gene encodes CDR1 GTSNPN and CDR2 SVGIG (reference sequence). The V segment lost 1 base and the J segment 3 bases; nucleotides outside the gene matches: 6. The CDR3 runs 15 residues. The DNA for the CDR3 is TGTGCCTGGAGTGCTGGCGGGGGGACTACAGATACGCAGTATTTT. It specifies CAWSAGGGTTDTQYF.

This clone was found a few times. The chain combines TRBV27 with TRBJ1-1, with D maybe TRBD1 (5 bases). CDR3 size: 11 residues. V lost 4 bases and J 11 bases, leaving 11 bases between the germline ends. Germline lookup yields CDR1 MNHEY and CDR2 SMNVEV (reference sequence). The CDR3 here is CASSSRGGAFF. CDR3 in DNA: TGTGCCAGCAGTTCACGGGGGGGTGCTTTCTTT.

In this sample, this clone turned up once. The chain uses TRBV7-2 and TRBJ2-7; D gene unclear. The germline gives CDR1 SGHTA, CDR2 FQGNSA. Trimming removed 1 base from V and 3 bases from J, with 7 bases in between. This CDR3 is built from 13 residues. The CDR3 DNA reads TGTGCCAGCAGCTTAGACAGTAACTACGAGCAGTACTTC. It translates to CASSLDSNYEQYF.

V gene TRBV19 combines with J gene TRBJ2-5; D gene unclear. In germline, CDR1 is LNHDA, CDR2 SQIVND (reference sequence). The CDR3 contains 13 residues. V gave up 1 base and J gave up 2 bases, with 5 bases separating them. CDR3 in DNA: TGTGCCAGTAGTATAGTTGCGCAAGAGACCCAGTACTTC. This gives the protein CASSIVAQETQYF.

This clone was seen only once. DNA for the CDR3: TGTGCCAGCAGTAACCCCCGGGACAGGCAATACTACGAGCAGTACTTC. Protein product: CASSNPRDRQYYEQYF. The rearrangement uses TRBV6-6 and TRBJ2-7; 8 positions agree with TRBD1. J was trimmed by 3 bases and V by 5 bases; bases with no gene match: 12. The V gene's germline CDR1 is MNHNY and CDR2 SVGAGI (reference sequence). This CDR3 contains 16 residues.

This clone has just one count. The chain is built from TRBV20-1 and TRBJ2-7, with 10 nucleotides matching TRBD2. This CDR3 is 13 amino acids long. Germline loops: CDR1 DFQATT, CDR2 SNEGSKA (reference sequence). The trim removed 3 bases at V and 2 bases at J, leaving 1 base unmatched. CDR3 coding DNA: TGCAGTGCTAGTAGCGGGAGGCCCTACGAGCAGTACTTC. This sequence encodes CSASSGRPYEQYF.

The V and J genes are TRBV5-1 and TRBJ1-4, with a possible D match to TRBD1 (6 bases). The length of the CDR3 is 15 residues. Germline V lookup: CDR1 SGHRS, CDR2 YFSETQ. Trimming took 3 bases from V and 8 from J, leaving 17 bases between them. The CDR3: CASSSSGDGAEKLFF. In nucleotides, the CDR3 is TGCGCCAGCAGCTCGTCAGGGGACGGAGCGGAAAAACTGTTTTTT.

The chain employs TRBV5-5 and TRBJ2-7; possibly TRBD2 for D (6 bases). CDR3 length: 14 residues. V gave up 4 bases and J gave up 8 bases, with 19 bases separating them. Germline lookup yields CDR1 SGHKS and CDR2 YYEKEE (reference sequence). DNA of the CDR3: TGTGCCAGCAGCCAAGACGGGAGAACTACGAAGCAGTACTTC. Translating it yields CASSQDGRTTKQYF.

The chain is built from TRBV24-1 and TRBJ1-4, with D perhaps TRBD1 (6 bases). The V end was cut by 3 bases, the J end by 0 bases, with 10 bases between. This CDR3 contains 16 residues. The V gene's germline CDR1 is KGHDR and CDR2 SFDVKD. In nucleotides, the CDR3 is TGTGCCACCAGTGATCCAGCAGGGGCAACTAATGAAAAACTGTTTTTT. It encodes CATSDPAGATNEKLFF.

The chain uses TRBV18 and TRBJ2-5; D is possibly TRBD1 (6 bases). The CDR3 has 15 residues. Germline CDR1 and CDR2: KGHSH and LQKENI. Trimming cost V 4 bases and J 1 base, with 13 bases left between them. CDR3 in amino acids: CASSRQGRSQETQYF. The CDR3, as DNA: TGTGCCAGCTCACGGCAGGGGCGAAGCCAAGAGACCCAGTACTTC.

V usage is TRBV2 and J usage is TRBJ2-5, with 7 bases identical to TRBD1. Trimming took 4 bases from V and 3 from J; bases not matched to a gene: 2. Germline V gene data show CDR1 as SNHLY and CDR2 as FYNNEI. This CDR3 comprises 13 residues. The CDR3 nucleotides read TGTGCCAGCAGTGGGGACAGAGAAGAGACCCAGTACTTC. It is translated as CASSGDREETQYF.

This CDR3 is CASAGRAKNIQYF. The CDR3 nucleotides read TGTGCCAGCGCGGGTCGGGCCAAAAACATTCAGTACTTC. The chain uses TRBV12-3 or TRBV12-4 and TRBJ2-4; a weak D match, TRBD2 (5 bases). The V end was cut by 8 bases, the J end by 1 base, with 9 bases between. The length of the CDR3 is 13 residues.

The V and J genes are TRBV7-3 and TRBJ2-3; D uncertain. The CDR3 loop spans 15 amino acids. With 5 bases removed from V and 1 base from J, the gap between germline ends came to 13 bases. Looked up from germline, CDR1 is SGHTA and CDR2 is FQGTGA. For the CDR3, the DNA is TGTGCCAGCAGCCCACAGTGGCTTGGCACAGATACGCAGTATTTT. Protein product: CASSPQWLGTDTQYF.

This rearrangement joins TRBV7-3 to TRBJ2-7; the D gene is possibly TRBD2 (7 bases). This CDR3 is built from 14 residues. Trimming took off 8 bases at V and 2 bases at J, with 16 bases between the two ends. The germline V gene has CDR1 SGHTA and CDR2 FQGTGA. CDR3 sequence reads: CASSPGGPPYEQYF. In nucleotides, the CDR3 is TGTGCCAGCTCACCGGGGGGCCCACCCTACGAGCAGTACTTC.

The chain employs TRBV7-9 and TRBJ2-7; D not resolved. V lost 7 bases and J lost 1, with 11 bases in between. This CDR3 is 13 amino acids long. Per germline, CDR1 SEHNR and CDR2 FQNEAQ (reference sequence). Written as DNA, the CDR3 is TGTGCCAGCACCGTGACGGGTTCCTACGAGCAGTACTTC. Translated, it gives CASTVTGSYEQYF.

V is TRBV14 and J is TRBJ1-1; tentative D call: TRBD1 (6 bases). Germline V gene sequence: CDR1 SGHDN, CDR2 FVKESK. This CDR3 comprises 15 residues. Trimming took off 4 bases at V and 3 bases at J, with 15 bases between the two ends. This chain's CDR3 is CASSRFGGADTEAFF. The CDR3 DNA follows: TGTGCCAGCAGCCGCTTCGGGGGGGCGGACACTGAAGCTTTCTTT.

The chain uses TRBV28 and TRBJ1-2; 9 positions agree with TRBD1. The trim removed 5 bases at V and 8 bases at J, leaving 12 bases unmatched. The CDR3 consists of 15 residues. Per the germline V gene, CDR1 is MDHEN and CDR2 is SYDVKM. The CDR3 coding sequence is TGTGCCAGCAGTATCCGGGACAGGGCGAATTTAGGCTACACCTTC. Translated, it gives CASSIRDRANLGYTF.

The genes are TRBV5-1 and TRBJ2-2; perhaps TRBD2 as D (5 bases). There are 14 residues in the CDR3. V shed 0 bases and J shed 6 bases, with 9 bases lying between them. CDR1 is SGHRS, CDR2 YFSETQ, per germline. The CDR3 DNA reads as TGCGCCAGCAGCTTGGCCTTCGGGGCCGGGGAGCTGTTTTTT. Its translation is CASSLAFGAGELFF.

The chain carries TRBV6-5 and TRBJ2-3; D possibly corresponds to TRBD2 (7 bases). This CDR3 contains 15 residues. Germline V gene data show CDR1 as MNHEY and CDR2 as SVGAGI. V lost 2 bases and J 6 bases, leaving 15 bases between the germline ends. CDR3: CASSYGGGAFDTQYF. The CDR3 DNA is TGTGCCAGCAGTTACGGTGGGGGGGCGTTTGATACGCAGTATTTT.

The V gene is TRBV4-1, the J gene TRBJ1-6, with D perhaps TRBD1 (6 bases). This CDR3 spans 17 amino acids. The germline V and J ends were trimmed by 4 bases and 9 bases, with 22 bases remaining between them. CDR1 is MGHRA and CDR2 is YSYEKL in the germline V gene. The CDR3 DNA follows: TGCGCCAGCAGCCTCTCAGGGGCTAATTCTGATATTTCACCCCTCCACTTT. Amino acid sequence: CASSLSGANSDISPLHF.

The chain is built from TRBV29-1 and TRBJ2-3, with 8 positions matching TRBD2. This CDR3 contains 15 residues. Germline V lookup: CDR1 SQVTM, CDR2 ANQGSEA. The trim removed 4 bases at V and 0 bases at J, leaving 6 bases unmatched. CDR3: CSVVGTSRSTDTQYF. The CDR3 coding sequence is TGCAGCGTTGTCGGGACTAGTCGTAGCACAGATACGCAGTATTTT.

The CDR3 DNA reads as TGTGCCAGCACCCTTACCCGGGGGAGGACTGAAGCTTTCTTT. Encoded protein: CASTLTRGRTEAFF. This chain uses TRBV6-6 with TRBJ1-1; possibly TRBD1 for D (5 bases). This CDR3 is 14 amino acids long. Germline V CDR1 and CDR2: MNHNY, SVGAGI (reference sequence). V was shortened by 7 bases and J by 5 bases, with 17 bases between the two germline ends.

This chain connects TRBV18 to TRBJ2-7, with 10 nucleotides matching TRBD1. Germline CDR1 is KGHSH and CDR2 is LQKENI. With 6 bases clipped from V and 4 bases from J, the junction kept 9 bases outside the gene matches. The length of the CDR3 is 15 residues. Here the CDR3 DNA reads TGTGCCAGCTCCCCCGGGACAGGGGTCGGTTACGAGCAGTACTTC. Its translation is CASSPGTGVGYEQYF.

This clone was seen a single time. The chain is built from TRBV6-5 and TRBJ1-1; D remains unclear. Germline CDR1 is MNHEY and CDR2 is SVGAGI. This CDR3 contains 13 residues. Trimming stripped 6 bases from V and 1 base from J, with 9 bases between. The CDR3 region is CASRVEGNTEAFF. CDR3 in DNA: TGTGCCAGCAGGGTGGAGGGGAACACTGAAGCTTTCTTT.

The chain joins TRBV2 to TRBJ1-4, with 10 positions matching TRBD1. The CDR3 extends over 13 amino acids. Germline lookup yields CDR1 SNHLY and CDR2 FYNNEI. Trimming cost V 5 bases and J 13 bases; bases outside gene matches: 7. In nucleotides, the CDR3 is TGTGCCAGCAGTTCCGGACAGGGGGTTGGACTGTTTTTT. Translation: CASSSGQGVGLFF. Full variable domain (remainder filled in from reference TRBV2 and TRBJ1-4): EPEVTQTPSHQVTQMGQEVILRCVPISNHLYFYWYRQILGQKVEFLVSFYNNEISEKSEIFDDQFSVERPDGSNFTLKIRSTKLEDSAMYFCASSSGQGVGLFFGSGTQLSVL.

This chain joins TRBV20-1 and TRBJ2-1, with 12 bases fitting TRBD2. V shed 3 bases and J 3 bases; nucleotides not matched to a gene: 9. CDR1 and CDR2 from the germline V gene are DFQATT and SNEGSKA (reference sequence). CDR3 length: 17 residues. Written as DNA, the CDR3 is TGCAGTGCTAGTGAACCGGGACTAGCGGGTTACTACAATGAGCAGTTCTTC. It codes for CSASEPGLAGYYNEQFF.

A few counts support this clone. In DNA, the CDR3 is TGTGCCGGGGGGGGCCTAGCGGGAGCAGAGACCCAGTACTTC. This codes for CAGGGLAGAETQYF. The chain has TRBV2 and TRBJ2-5; TRBD2 matches 10 bases. CDR1 SNHLY and CDR2 FYNNEI come from the germline V gene. V gave up 11 bases and J gave up 4 bases; unmatched junction bases: 10. The CDR3 loop spans 14 amino acids.

This chain joins TRBV7-6 and TRBJ1-1, with 9 bases fitting TRBD1. The CDR3 length is 17 residues. CDR1 is SGHVS and CDR2 is FNYEAQ in the germline V gene. The V segment lost 1 base and the J segment 4 bases; nucleotides outside the gene matches: 10. This chain's CDR3 is CASSLEPPQGASTEAFF. The CDR3 DNA follows: TGTGCCAGCAGCTTAGAGCCTCCACAGGGGGCGTCCACTGAAGCTTTCTTT.